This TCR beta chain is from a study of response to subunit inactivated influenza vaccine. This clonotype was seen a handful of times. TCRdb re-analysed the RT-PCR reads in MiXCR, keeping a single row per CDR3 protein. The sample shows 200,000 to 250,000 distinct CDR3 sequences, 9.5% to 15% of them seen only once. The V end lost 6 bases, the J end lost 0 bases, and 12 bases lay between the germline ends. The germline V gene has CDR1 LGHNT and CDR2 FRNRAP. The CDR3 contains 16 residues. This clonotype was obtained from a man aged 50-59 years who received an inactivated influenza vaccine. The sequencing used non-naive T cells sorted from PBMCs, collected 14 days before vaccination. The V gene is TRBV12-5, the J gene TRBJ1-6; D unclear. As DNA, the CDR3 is TGTGCTAGTGGCTCCCGAGACAACTCCTATAATTCACCCCTCCACTTT. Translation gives CASGSRDNSYNSPLHF.